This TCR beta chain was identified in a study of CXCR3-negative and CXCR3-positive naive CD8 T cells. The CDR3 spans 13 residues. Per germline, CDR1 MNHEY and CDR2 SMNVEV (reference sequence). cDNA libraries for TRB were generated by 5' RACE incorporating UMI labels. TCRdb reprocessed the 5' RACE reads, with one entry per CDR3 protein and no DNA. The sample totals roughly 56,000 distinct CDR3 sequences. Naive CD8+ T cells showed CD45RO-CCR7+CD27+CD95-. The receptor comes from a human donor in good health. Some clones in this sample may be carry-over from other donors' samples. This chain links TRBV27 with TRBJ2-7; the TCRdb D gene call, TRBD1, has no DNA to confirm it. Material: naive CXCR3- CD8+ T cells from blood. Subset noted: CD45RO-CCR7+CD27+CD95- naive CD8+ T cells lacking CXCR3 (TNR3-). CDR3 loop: CASRGLYSYEQYF.